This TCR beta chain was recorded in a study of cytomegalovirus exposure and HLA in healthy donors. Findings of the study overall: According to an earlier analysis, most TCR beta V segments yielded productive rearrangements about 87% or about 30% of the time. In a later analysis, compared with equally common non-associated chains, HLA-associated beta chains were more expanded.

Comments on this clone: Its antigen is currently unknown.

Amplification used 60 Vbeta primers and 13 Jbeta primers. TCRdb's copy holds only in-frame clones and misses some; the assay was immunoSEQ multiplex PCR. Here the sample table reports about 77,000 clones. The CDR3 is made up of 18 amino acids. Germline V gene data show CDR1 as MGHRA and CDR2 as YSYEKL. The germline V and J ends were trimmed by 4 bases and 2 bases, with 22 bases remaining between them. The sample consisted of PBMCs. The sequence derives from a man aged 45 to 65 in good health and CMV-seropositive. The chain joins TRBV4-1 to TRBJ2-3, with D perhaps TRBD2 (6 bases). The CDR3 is CASSLPTGASELTDTQYF. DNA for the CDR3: TGCGCCAGCAGCCTTCCCACGGGAGCTAGCGAGCTCACAGATACGCAGTATTTT.